This entry lists 2 T cell receptor beta chains sequenced from one sample in a study of T cell clonality in common variable immunodeficiency. Using immunoSEQ multiplex PCR, the repertoire was profiled, and TCRdb retains in-frame clones only, with some absent. The data list more than 55,000 clones, none observed once; around 0.8% falls to the top ten. The sample consisted of peripheral blood mononuclear cells. The receptors here all came from a person between 18 and 75 years old in good health.

This clone was observed many times. The read ends 3 residues shy of where the CDR3 ends; the end is completed using the germline J gene. V and J are TRBV20-1 and TRBJ2-1; 7 bases align to TRBD1. The CDR3 consists of 14 residues. V lost 4 bases to trimming and J lost 4 bases; unmatched junction nucleotides: 7. CDR1 and CDR2 (germline): DFQATT, SNEGSKA (reference sequence). The CDR3 loop reads CSAIDTRGYNEQFF. CDR3 bases read: TGCAGTGCTATTGACACCAGGGGGTACAATGAG.

This clone was seen repeatedly, ten times or more. The CDR3 end falls 3 residues outside the read, so it is completed with the germline J gene. This chain connects TRBV16 to TRBJ1-4; D is possibly TRBD1 (6 bases). This CDR3 is built from 14 residues. Germline V gene data show CDR1 as KGHSY and CDR2 as FQNENV. The sequenced CDR3 bases are TGTGCCAGCAGCCAAGTGGACAGTCGAGCGGAA. Its translation: CASSQVDSRAE. The entire CDR3 protein is CASSQVDSRAELFF.